This TCR beta chain appears in the sequencing data of a study of identical twins. Findings and caveats of the study: The study drew conclusions from cross-sectional statistical analysis, not from following the same donors. Insertions were reduced in abundant cord blood beta clonotypes but not in memory repertoires.

A universal primer site was incorporated via template switching, and the cDNA contained unique molecular identifiers. Each CDR3 protein gets one entry after TCRdb re-called the 5' RACE reads with MiXCR. In the table there are around 1.7 million distinct CDR3 sequences, less than 35% of which are singletons. This clonotype was found many times. Antigen specificity is unknown. Healthy Caucasians were all of the donors. The CDR3 runs to 13 residues. In germline, CDR1 is DFQATT, CDR2 SNEGSKA (reference sequence). J lost 2 bases, V lost 4 bases, and 0 bases had no gene match. This rearrangement joins TRBV20-1 to TRBJ2-1, with TRBD2 matching over 9 bases. This sequence was found in a newborn girl in good health. The specimen sequenced was cord blood. CDR3 sequence: CSAIAGAYNEQFF. The DNA for the CDR3 is TGCAGTGCTATAGCGGGAGCCTACAATGAGCAGTTCTTC.